These 18 T cell receptor beta chains came from one sample sequenced in a study of identical twins (dated by TCRdb to 2015 to 2016). The library was generated by 5' RACE. Sequencing was performed on an Illumina HiSeq 2000. TCRdb itself trimmed the public reads at Q25 with fastp, ran MiXCR and retained productive beta chains. Duplicate CDR3 protein sequences are folded into a single record with the most common DNA and genes. This sample is represented by 130,000 to 150,000 distinct CDR3 sequences; 3% to 4% of them were singletons. Around 8.1% of the sample comes from the top ten. Input material: memory T cells sorted from blood. The sample's cell subset or site label, decoded: CD45RO+ enriched T cells. Receptor source: a man younger than 35 in good health.

This clonotype was recorded at least ten times. The chain has TRBV7-6 and TRBJ2-1, with D maybe TRBD1 (6 bases). The germline V gene has CDR1 SGHVS and CDR2 FNYEAQ. V was shortened by 5 bases and J by 5 bases, with 13 bases between the two germline ends. The CDR3 has 14 residues. The CDR3 DNA reads TGTGCCAGCAGCAGGGACATCGCGAACAATGAGCAGTTCTTC. It codes for CASSRDIANNEQFF.

This clonotype has ten or more counts. The V gene is TRBV20-1, the J gene TRBJ2-5, with 7 bases lining up with TRBD2. The CDR3 has 15 residues. The V segment lost 0 bases and the J segment 5 bases; nucleotides outside the gene matches: 9. Per the germline V gene, CDR1 is DFQATT and CDR2 is SNEGSKA (reference sequence). CDR3 sequence: CSARDYGRGGETQYF. The CDR3 bases are TGCAGTGCTAGAGATTACGGGCGGGGAGGGGAGACCCAGTACTTC.

This clonotype has ten or more counts. The rearrangement joins TRBV12-3 or TRBV12-4 to TRBJ2-7, with TRBD1 matching over 8 bases. The CDR3 runs 16 residues. Unmatched junction bases numbered 13, after V lost 3 bases and J lost 6 bases. Here the CDR3 reads CASSLGRDRWTAEQYF. The CDR3 coding sequence is TGTGCCAGCAGTTTGGGGCGGGACAGGTGGACCGCCGAGCAGTACTTC.

The V gene is TRBV18, the J gene TRBJ2-5; TRBD1 might be the D (6 bases). Germline V gene lookup returns CDR1 KGHSH and CDR2 LQKENI. Trimming left V 3 bases short and J 1 base short, with 18 bases between. This CDR3 is 17 amino acids long. This chain's CDR3 is CASSPTESQGAQETQYF. CDR3 sequence (DNA): TGTGCCAGCTCACCGACAGAATCACAGGGAGCCCAAGAGACCCAGTACTTC.

This clonotype was found many times. The genes are TRBV21-1 and TRBJ2-1; the tabulated D call, TRBD2, remains unverified against the DNA. TRBV21-1 is designated a pseudogene. This CDR3 is built from 18 residues. CDR3 in amino acids: CASSKALRTSGIYNEQFF. The CDR3 coding sequence is TGTGCCAGCAGCAAAGCACTAAGGACTAGCGGCATCTACAATGAGCAGTTCTTC.

This clonotype was counted ten times or more. At one of its ends the junction is not consistent with the germline gene, which may arise from a read error. This rearrangement joins TRBV11-2 to TRBJ2-5, with D possibly TRBD1 on 6 matching bases. Germline V gene lookup returns CDR1 SGHAT and CDR2 FQNNGV. The CDR3 is made up of 16 amino acids. CDR3 in amino acids: CASSVDGQFQQETQYF. CDR3 DNA: TGTGCCAGCAGCGTAGATGGACAGTTCCAACAAGAGACCCAGTACTTC.

This clonotype was recorded many times. This chain links TRBV2 with TRBJ2-1; 9 positions match TRBD1. There are 12 residues in the CDR3. With V trimmed by 11 bases and J by 6 bases, 5 bases remained unmatched. From germline, CDR1 is SNHLY and CDR2 FYNNEI. This CDR3 reads CAGNRGPNEQFF. In DNA, the CDR3 is TGTGCCGGCAACAGGGGGCCCAATGAGCAGTTCTTC. Drawing the rest from reference TRBV2 and TRBJ2-1, the complete variable domain is EPEVTQTPSHQVTQMGQEVILRCVPISNHLYFYWYRQILGQKVEFLVSFYNNEISEKSEIFDDQFSVERPDGSNFTLKIRSTKLEDSAMYFCAGNRGPNEQFFGPGTRLTVL.

This clonotype was recorded many times. The V gene is TRBV5-6, the J gene TRBJ1-2; no definite D call. Germline loops: CDR1 SGHDT, CDR2 YYEEEE. Trimming pared 2 bases from V and 6 bases from J, leaving 11 bases between. The CDR3 loop spans 13 amino acids. The CDR3 nucleotides are TGTGCCAGCAGCTTAATCTGGGAAAATGGCTACACCTTC. It codes for CASSLIWENGYTF.

Concerning this clonotype itself: This sequence may be a read error, since a much larger clone differs from it by one base. The chain joins TRBV9 to TRBJ2-2; 13 positions match TRBD2. The CDR3 runs 17 residues. Germline loops: CDR1 SGDLS, CDR2 YYNGEE. The CDR3 region has the DNA TGTGCCAGCAGCGTAGAGGGACTAGCGGGGTCCACCGGGAAGCTGTTTTTT. Amino acid sequence: CASSVEGLAGSTGKLFF. Full variable domain (missing parts from reference TRBV9 and TRBJ2-2): DSGVTQTPKHLITATGQRVTLRCSPRSGDLSVYWYQQSLDQGLQFLIQYYNGEERAKGNILERFSAQQFPDLHSELNLSSLELGDSALYFCASSVEGLAGSTGKLFFGEGSRLTVL.

This clonotype was counted many times. This chain links TRBV7-2 with TRBJ1-6; possibly TRBD1 for D (5 bases). Trimming left V 4 bases short and J 8 bases short, with 12 bases between. Germline lookup yields CDR1 SGHTA and CDR2 FQGNSA. CDR3 length equals 14 residues. The chain's CDR3 is CASSSPGLHSPLHF. The CDR3 bases are TGTGCCAGCAGCTCCCCGGGACTCCATTCACCCCTCCACTTT.

This clonotype occurred many times. This rearrangement joins TRBV20-1 to TRBJ1-4; possible D gene TRBD1, 5 bases. Germline V gives CDR1 DFQATT, CDR2 SNEGSKA (reference sequence). V shed 5 bases and J shed 8 bases, with 15 bases lying between them. This CDR3 spans 13 amino acids. CDR3 sequence (DNA): TGCAGTGCTGTCCGGGGACCCGGGGAAAAACTGTTTTTT. Its translation: CSAVRGPGEKLFF.

This chain joins TRBV7-9 and TRBJ1-2; no definite D call. The CDR3 is 13 amino acids. CDR1 SEHNR and CDR2 FQNEAQ come from the germline V gene (reference sequence). V lost 1 base and J lost 7, with 10 bases in between. The CDR3 DNA is TGTGCCAGCAGCTTAGAAGGAGCTGGTGGCTACACCTTC. It codes for CASSLEGAGGYTF.

This clonotype came up many times. V usage is TRBV11-2 and J usage is TRBJ2-2, with D unclear. The CDR3 is 16 amino acids. The germline V gene has CDR1 SGHAT and CDR2 FQNNGV. V lost 2 bases and J 2 bases, leaving 12 bases between the germline ends. CDR3 protein: CASSLFGQVNTGELFF. CDR3 DNA: TGTGCCAGCAGCTTATTCGGGCAGGTCAACACCGGGGAGCTGTTTTTT. The full variable domain, its missing parts supplied by reference TRBV11-2 and TRBJ2-2, is EAGVAQSPRYKIIEKRQSVAFWCNPISGHATLYWYQQILGQGPKLLIQFQNNGVVDDSQLPKDRFSAERLKGVDSTLKIQPAKLEDSAVYLCASSLFGQVNTGELFFGEGSRLTVL.

This clonotype has ten or more counts. The rearrangement links TRBV6-1 to TRBJ2-7; D is undetermined. This CDR3 is 14 amino acids long. V was trimmed by 2 bases and J by 7 bases, leaving 15 bases between them. Germline V gives CDR1 MNHNS, CDR2 SASEGT. The CDR3 spells CASSENPALGEQYF. In nucleotides, the CDR3 is TGTGCCAGCAGTGAAAATCCCGCTCTGGGGGAGCAGTACTTC.

In this sample, this clonotype turned up many times. The V call is TRBV20-1, the J call TRBJ1-5; tentative D call: TRBD1 (6 bases). CDR1 and CDR2 (germline): DFQATT, SNEGSKA (reference sequence). Trimming took 3 bases from V and 3 from J, leaving 21 bases between them. CDR3 length: 17 residues. The CDR3 sequence: CSARDWRGAGINQPQHF. CDR3 nucleotides: TGCAGTGCTAGGGACTGGAGGGGGGCAGGGATCAATCAGCCCCAGCATTTT.

This clonotype was observed many times. The chain carries TRBV9 and TRBJ2-7, with D perhaps assigned TRBD1 or TRBD2 (7 bases each). V shed 4 bases and J shed 6 bases, with 20 bases lying between them. Germline V gives CDR1 SGDLS, CDR2 YYNGEE. The CDR3 contains 15 residues. For the CDR3, the DNA is TGTGCCAGCAGCCCCCAGGGGGGGGCGTGGGTCGAGCAGTACTTC. This translates into CASSPQGGAWVEQYF.

This clonotype was recorded many times. The chain links TRBV20-1 to TRBJ2-5; 10 bases fit TRBD2. The V gene's germline CDR1 is DFQATT and CDR2 SNEGSKA (reference sequence). With 2 bases clipped from V and 2 bases from J, the junction kept 8 bases outside the gene matches. CDR3 size: 16 residues. This CDR3 is CSARSPSGRWQETQYF. The CDR3 bases are TGCAGTGCTAGATCCCCTAGCGGGAGATGGCAAGAGACCCAGTACTTC.

This clonotype has ten or more counts. V gene TRBV2 combines with J gene TRBJ1-5, with 7 bases fitting TRBD1. Germline V gives CDR1 SNHLY, CDR2 FYNNEI. The CDR3 has 13 amino acids. V lost 9 bases, J lost 9 bases, and 11 bases stayed unmatched. This CDR3 is CASTTGAGGPQHF. The CDR3 DNA reads as TGTGCCAGTACAACAGGGGCAGGGGGGCCCCAGCATTTT.